The entry that follows covers one T cell receptor (beta chain) sequence. The antigen is unknown. The data are from a study of shared clonotypes between healthy human individuals. Notes on the study in general: Naive subsets generally exceeded memory subsets in estimated richness.

The authors ran the assay at deep level. The repertoire was sequenced with immunoSEQ multiplex PCR; TCRdb's copy has only in-frame clones and lacks some. The sample comprises over a million clones, approximately 97% of which are singletons, and approximately 1% rests with the top ten. Those who donated, Caucasian adults without exception, all lived in Nashville, Tennessee. Naive CD45RA+ and memory CD45RA-negative subsets were split from CD4+ cells. V lost 4 bases to trimming and J lost 0 bases, with 11 bases between them. Germline V gene lookup returns CDR1 GTSNPN and CDR2 SVGIG (reference sequence). The CDR3 is 14 amino acids.

The V and J genes are TRBV30 and TRBJ2-3, with D unclear. This sequence originates from a man aged 25-40 years in good health. The sample was naive CD4+ T cells sorted from blood. Stated subset: CD45RA+ positively selected. CDR3 protein: CAWKTGLSTDTQYF. For the CDR3, the DNA is TGTGCCTGGAAGACTGGGCTAAGCACAGATACGCAGTATTTT.